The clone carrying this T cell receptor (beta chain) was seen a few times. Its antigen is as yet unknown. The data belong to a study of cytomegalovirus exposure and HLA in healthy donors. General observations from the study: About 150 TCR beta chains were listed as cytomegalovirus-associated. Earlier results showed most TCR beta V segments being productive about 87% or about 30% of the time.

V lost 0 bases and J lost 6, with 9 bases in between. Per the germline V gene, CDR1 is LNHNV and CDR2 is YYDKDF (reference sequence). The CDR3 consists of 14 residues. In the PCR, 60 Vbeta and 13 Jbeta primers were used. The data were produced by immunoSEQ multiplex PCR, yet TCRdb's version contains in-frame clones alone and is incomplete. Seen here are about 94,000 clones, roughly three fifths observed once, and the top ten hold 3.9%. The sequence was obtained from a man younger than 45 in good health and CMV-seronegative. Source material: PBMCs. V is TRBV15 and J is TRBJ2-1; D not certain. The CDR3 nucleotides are TGTGCCACCAGCAGAGAAGAGTTACTCAATGAGCAGTTCTTC. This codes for CATSREELLNEQFF.